Below are 5 T cell receptor beta chains sequenced from a single sample in a study of blood T cells in healthy people across ages. It was with a sample-barcoded 5' primer and a J-beta primer mix that a second PCR of roughly 6 to 11 cycles was run. TCRdb used MiXCR to reprocess the 5' RACE reads, holding one entry per CDR3 protein. This sample has roughly 790,000 distinct CDR3 sequences, with roughly 43% found just once. The material sequenced was blood. Source of these receptors: a woman aged 60 to 75 in good health.

As concerns this clonotype: Germline and junction disagree at one end, which may indicate a read error. The chain uses TRBV6-2 or TRBV6-3 and TRBJ2-1; D not certain. The CDR3 sequence is 15 residues long. Germline V gene lookup returns CDR1 MNHEY and CDR2 SVGEGT. The CDR3: CASSSRNSGVDERFF. The CDR3 DNA is TGTGCCAGCAGTTCACGTAATTCTGGGGTGGATGAGCGGTTCTTC.

The chain carries TRBV7-9 and TRBJ2-3; weak D call: TRBD1 (6 bases). The germline CDR1 and CDR2 sequences are SEHNR and FQNEAQ (reference sequence). The CDR3 consists of 17 residues. Trimming left V 1 base short and J 0 bases short, with 14 bases between. The chain's CDR3 is CASSLGGHRISTDTQYF. For the CDR3, the DNA is TGTGCCAGCAGCTTAGGGGGACATAGGATAAGCACAGATACGCAGTATTTT.

This clonotype has at least ten counts. One end of the junction fails to match germline, which may point to a read error. The chain is built from TRBV5-1 and TRBJ2-7, with 7 bases lining up with TRBD1. This CDR3 contains 14 residues. Germline V gene data show CDR1 as SGHRS and CDR2 as YFSETQ. Here the CDR3 reads CASSLDRASYEQYF. The CDR3 coding sequence is TGTGCCAGCAGTTTAGACAGGGCTTCTTACGAGCAGTACTTC.

This clonotype was recorded at least ten times. The rearrangement uses TRBV3-1 and TRBJ2-1, with D perhaps matching TRBD1 or TRBD2 (6 bases each). CDR1 is LGHDT, CDR2 YNNKEL, per germline (reference sequence). V was cut by 3 bases and J by 8 bases, with 8 bases left in between. The CDR3 sequence is 12 residues long. CDR3 in amino acids: CASSHGGDEQFF. CDR3 bases: TGTGCCAGCAGCCACGGGGGCGATGAGCAGTTCTTC.

The genes are TRBV25-1 and TRBJ2-5; 14 nucleotides match TRBD2. Germline CDR1 reads MGHDK; CDR2 reads SYGVNS. Trimming took 6 bases from V and 4 from J; bases not matched to a gene: 4. This CDR3 is 15 amino acids long. The CDR3 sequence is CASSPGLAGGETQYF. CDR3 DNA: TGTGCCAGCAGCCCCGGACTAGCGGGGGGAGAGACCCAGTACTTC.